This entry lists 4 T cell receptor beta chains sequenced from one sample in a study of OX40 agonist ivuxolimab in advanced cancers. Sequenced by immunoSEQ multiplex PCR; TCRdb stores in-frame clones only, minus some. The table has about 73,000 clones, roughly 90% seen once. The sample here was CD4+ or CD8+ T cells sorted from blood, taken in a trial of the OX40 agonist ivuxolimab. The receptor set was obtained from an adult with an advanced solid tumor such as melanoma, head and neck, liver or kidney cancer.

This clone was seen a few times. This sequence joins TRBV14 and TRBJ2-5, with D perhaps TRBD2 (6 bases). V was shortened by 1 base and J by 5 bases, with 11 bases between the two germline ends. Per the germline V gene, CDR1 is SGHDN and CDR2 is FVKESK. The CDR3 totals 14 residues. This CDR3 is CASSQVIGGETQYF. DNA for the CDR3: TGTGCCAGCAGCCAAGTGATAGGAGGGGAGACCCAGTACTTC.

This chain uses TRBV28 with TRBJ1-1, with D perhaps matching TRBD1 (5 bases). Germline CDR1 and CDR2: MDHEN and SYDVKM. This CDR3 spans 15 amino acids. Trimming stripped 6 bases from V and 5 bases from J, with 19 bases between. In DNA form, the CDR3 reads TGTGCCAGCAGCTCCCCCAGGGAGGGGAAGACTGAAGCTTTCTTT. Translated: CASSSPREGKTEAFF. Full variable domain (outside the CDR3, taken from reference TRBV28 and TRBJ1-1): DVKVTQSSRYLVKRTGEKVFLECVQDMDHENMFWYRQDPGLGLRLIYFSYDVKMKEKGDIPEGYSVSREKKERFSLILESASTNQTSMYLCASSSPREGKTEAFFGQGTRLTVV.

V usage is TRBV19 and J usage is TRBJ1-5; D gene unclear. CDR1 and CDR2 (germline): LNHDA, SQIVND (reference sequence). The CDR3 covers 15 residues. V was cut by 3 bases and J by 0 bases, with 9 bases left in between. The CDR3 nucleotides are TGTGCCAGTAGTATTCGGGTCGATAGCAATCAGCCCCAGCATTTT. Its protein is CASSIRVDSNQPQHF.

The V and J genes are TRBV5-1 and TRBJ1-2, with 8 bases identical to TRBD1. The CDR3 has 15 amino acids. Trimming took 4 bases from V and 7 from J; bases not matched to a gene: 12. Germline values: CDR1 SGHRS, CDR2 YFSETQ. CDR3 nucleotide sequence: TGCGCCAGCAGCGCCAACCCTAGACAGGGGTCTGGCTACACCTTC. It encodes CASSANPRQGSGYTF.